This T cell receptor beta chain was retrieved from a study of blood T cell repertoires in COVID-19. Overall study context: Sites in the United States, Italy and Spain provided acute and convalescent COVID-19 samples. The cDNA or gDNA used as material had been derived from T cells, B-cell-depleted T cells, or PBMCs.

This CDR3 is 13 amino acids long. Germline CDR1 reads SGDLS; CDR2 reads YYNGEE. The V and J ends lost 5 bases and 1 base respectively, with 9 bases between them. Authors' methods: The authors estimated nucleated cell counts from reference gene primer amplification. Libraries were prepared by immunoSEQ multiplex PCR; TCRdb keeps only in-frame clonotypes and omits some of them. That table furnishes V, J and clone size, whereas the DNA furnished D and trimming. The data contain approximately 200,000 clones, more than 75% of them seen just once; the ten biggest clones take up around 0.96%. The chain links TRBV9 to TRBJ1-1, with unresolved D. This TCR came from a man aged 35 to 55 with acute or convalescent COVID-19. Sequenced sample: peripheral blood. This CDR3 is CASSQAGNTEAFF. The CDR3 coding sequence is TGTGCCAGCAGTCAGGCGGGGAACACTGAAGCTTTCTTT. Complete variable domain (other parts from reference TRBV9 and TRBJ1-1): DSGVTQTPKHLITATGQRVTLRCSPRSGDLSVYWYQQSLDQGLQFLIQYYNGEERAKGNILERFSAQQFPDLHSELNLSSLELGDSALYFCASSQAGNTEAFFGQGTRLTVV.